The 17 T cell receptor beta chains listed next were all sequenced from one sample in a study of breast tumors, draining lymph nodes, adjacent tissues. TCRdb used MiXCR to reprocess the multiplex PCR reads, holding one entry per CDR3 protein. In the table there are 200,000 or so distinct CDR3 sequences, around 29% of which are singletons. Axillary draining lymph nodes of breast cancer patients supplied the node samples. Specimen: axillary lymph node tissue. The source of these receptors is a female donor with breast cancer. Some clones in this sample may be carry-over from other donors' samples.

This clonotype has a count of ten or more. The CDR3 sequence: CASSLKPTEVHYEQYF. In DNA form, the CDR3 reads TGTGCCAGCAGTTTAAAACCGACGGAGGTACACTACGAGCAGTACTTC. This rearrangement joins TRBV12-3 or TRBV12-4 to TRBJ2-7; possible D gene TRBD2, 5 bases. CDR3 length equals 16 residues. V dropped 2 bases and J dropped 3 bases, with 17 bases sitting between them.

This clonotype occurred many times. This chain links TRBV25-1 with TRBJ2-2; TRBD2 aligns across 8 bases. Trimming removed 2 bases from V and 4 bases from J; junction bases left unmatched: 6. Germline values: CDR1 MGHDK, CDR2 SYGVNS. This CDR3 is built from 16 residues. CDR3 coding DNA: TGTGCCAGCAGTGAAGGGGGCGGGAGGAGCACCGGGGAGCTGTTTTTT. This translates into CASSEGGGRSTGELFF.

This clonotype was seen at least ten times. CDR3: CASSLIGGPTDTQYF. As DNA, the CDR3 is TGTGCCAGCAGCCTGATAGGGGGGCCCACAGATACGCAGTATTTT. The chain combines TRBV5-6 with TRBJ2-3; D may be TRBD1 or TRBD2 (6 bases each). V was shortened by 4 bases and J by 2 bases, with 14 bases between the two germline ends. Germline CDR1 and CDR2: SGHDT and YYEEEE. This CDR3 comprises 15 residues. The full variable domain, rest sourced from reference TRBV5-6 and TRBJ2-3, is DAGVTQSPTHLIKTRGQQVTLRCSPKSGHDTVSWYQQALGQGPQFIFQYYEEEERQRGNFPDRFSGHQFPNYSSELNVNALLLGDSALYLCASSLIGGPTDTQYFGPGTRLTVL.

Ten or more counts support this clonotype. The chain uses TRBV3-1 and TRBJ2-7; D is unclear. The V gene lost 2 bases and the J gene lost 5 bases, with 4 bases spanning the gap. The CDR3 is 11 amino acids. Germline loops: CDR1 LGHDT, CDR2 YNNKEL (reference sequence). The CDR3 DNA reads as TGTGCCAGCAGCCAATACGACGAGCAGTACTTC. Residues: CASSQYDEQYF.

This clonotype occurred a few times. The CDR3 loop is CASSPVASGGAYEQYF. As DNA, the CDR3 is TGTGCCAGCTCACCAGTCGCTAGCGGGGGGGCCTACGAGCAGTACTTC. J is TRBJ2-7 and V is TRBV18, with 12 nucleotides matching TRBD2. CDR1 is KGHSH and CDR2 is LQKENI in the germline V gene. The CDR3 length is 16 residues. V lost 2 bases and J lost 2; bases outside the gene matches: 4.

This sequence joins TRBV6-6 and TRBJ2-1, with a weak D call TRBD1 (6 bases). The germline V and J ends were trimmed by 7 bases and 0 bases, with 10 bases remaining between them. The CDR3 length is 14 residues. Germline lookup yields CDR1 MNHNY and CDR2 SVGAGI (reference sequence). The CDR3 sequence: CASIIGGSYNEQFF. CDR3 bases: TGTGCCAGCATAATAGGGGGCTCCTACAATGAGCAGTTCTTC.

The chain has TRBV24-1 and TRBJ1-5; weak D call: TRBD1 (5 bases). Per germline, CDR1 KGHDR and CDR2 SFDVKD. V lost 9 bases and J 2 bases, leaving 16 bases between the germline ends. The CDR3 consists of 15 residues. CDR3 DNA: TGTGCCACCGAAGACCAGGGATTAGGCAATCAGCCCCAGCATTTT. It is translated as CATEDQGLGNQPQHF.

This clonotype came up a few times. The chain carries TRBV6-5 and TRBJ2-7; TRBD1 matches 10 bases. CDR3 length: 15 amino acids. Germline V lookup: CDR1 MNHEY, CDR2 SVGAGI. Trimming cost V 8 bases and J 1 base; bases outside gene matches: 8. CDR3 in DNA: TGTGCCAGCGCTCTCCGGGACAGGGGATCCTACGAGCAGTACTTC. It encodes CASALRDRGSYEQYF.

In regard to this clonotype: Given a much more abundant clone one base away, this may be a read error. V is TRBV6-6 and J is TRBJ2-7; a possible D gene is TRBD2 (6 bases). The V gene's germline CDR1 is MNHNY and CDR2 SVGAGI (reference sequence). This CDR3 is 16 amino acids long. The CDR3 is CAGRPDGRGISYEQYF. In DNA form, the CDR3 reads TGTGCCGGCAGACCCGACGGACGGGGGATCTCCTACGAGCAGTACTTC.

To note about this clonotype: This may be a read error, as it is one base from a much larger clone. This chain connects TRBV5-1 to TRBJ2-1, with 9 bases that match TRBD1. The CDR3 has 13 amino acids. Germline V gene lookup returns CDR1 SGHRS and CDR2 YFSETQ. The CDR3 sequence is CASSLGQGNEQLF. DNA for the CDR3: TGCGCCAGCAGCCTGGGACAGGGCAATGAGCAGCTCTTC. Supplemented by reference TRBV5-1 and TRBJ2-1, the full variable domain reads KAGVTQTPRYLIKTRGQQVTLSCSPISGHRSVSWYQQTPGQGLQFLFEYFSETQRNKGNFPGRFSGRQFSNSRSEMNVSTLELGDSALYLCASSLGQGNEQLFGPGTRLTVL.

This clonotype was detected many times. The chain carries TRBV9 and TRBJ2-7; TRBD1 is a possible D gene (6 bases). Germline V lookup: CDR1 SGDLS, CDR2 YYNGEE. The length of the CDR3 is 15 residues. The V gene lost 1 base and the J gene lost 2 bases, with 13 bases spanning the gap. CDR3 in DNA: TGTGCCAGCAGCGTACGACCCGGGACACCCTACGAGCAGTACTTC. It codes for CASSVRPGTPYEQYF. Full variable domain (remainder filled in from reference TRBV9 and TRBJ2-7): DSGVTQTPKHLITATGQRVTLRCSPRSGDLSVYWYQQSLDQGLQFLIQYYNGEERAKGNILERFSAQQFPDLHSELNLSSLELGDSALYFCASSVRPGTPYEQYFGPGTRLTVT.

This clonotype has at least ten counts. V usage is TRBV6-5 and J usage is TRBJ2-2; 15 bases align to TRBD2. CDR1 MNHEY and CDR2 SVGAGI come from the germline V gene. This CDR3 is 17 amino acids long. V dropped 6 bases and J dropped 2; count of bases not matched to a gene: 4. The CDR3 coding sequence is TGTGCCAGCAGGGGGACTAGCGGGAGGACCAACACCGGGGAGCTGTTTTTT. It is translated as CASRGTSGRTNTGELFF.

As regards this clonotype: A much larger clone differs from this one at a single base, so this may be a read error. The chain employs TRBV11-2 and TRBJ2-1; 7 bases map to TRBD2. Germline CDR1 is SGHAT and CDR2 is FQNNGV. The CDR3 sequence is 12 residues long. The CDR3 region has the DNA TGTGCCAGCCAGACTAGCCGCAATGAGCAGCTCTTC. This sequence encodes CASQTSRNEQLF.

This clonotype was detected many times. This rearrangement joins TRBV18 to TRBJ2-5; 9 bases are a match to TRBD1. V gave up 5 bases and J gave up 5 bases; unmatched junction bases: 9. This CDR3 is built from 15 residues. Germline V gene sequence: CDR1 KGHSH, CDR2 LQKENI. CDR3 protein: CASSTRDRVGETQYF. Here the CDR3 DNA reads TGTGCCAGCTCAACCCGGGACAGGGTCGGGGAGACCCAGTACTTC.

This clonotype is a singleton in its sample. Without the conserved terminal phenylalanine or tryptophan, this CDR3 likely stems from a read error. The limits of the CDR3 on the DNA are not certain, so only TCRdb's listed CDR3 is given. The chain has TRBV20-1 and TRBJ1-6; TRBD1 was called by the table and not checked on the DNA. The CDR3 contains 8 residues when both ends are counted. Germline loops: CDR1 DFQATT, CDR2 SNEGSKA (reference sequence). The chain's CDR3 is CSARGRQG.

This clonotype was observed many times. This chain joins TRBV5-1 and TRBJ1-6, with D possibly TRBD1 on 6 matching bases. CDR1 is SGHRS, CDR2 YFSETQ, per germline. The CDR3 runs to 15 residues. V was shortened by 4 bases and J by 7 bases, with 15 bases between the two germline ends. As DNA, the CDR3 is TGCGCCAGCAGCCCGGACAGTGAGAGGAATTCACCCCTCCACTTT. Its protein is CASSPDSERNSPLHF.

On this clonotype: A read error may explain this, as a much larger clone is one base away. The rearrangement links TRBV24-1 to TRBJ2-7; no definite D call. This CDR3 is built from 12 residues. The germline V gene has CDR1 KGHDR and CDR2 SFDVKD. The CDR3 DNA reads as TGTGCTAGAGCAACCGGGTCCTACGAGCAGCACTTC. This sequence encodes CARATGSYEQHF.